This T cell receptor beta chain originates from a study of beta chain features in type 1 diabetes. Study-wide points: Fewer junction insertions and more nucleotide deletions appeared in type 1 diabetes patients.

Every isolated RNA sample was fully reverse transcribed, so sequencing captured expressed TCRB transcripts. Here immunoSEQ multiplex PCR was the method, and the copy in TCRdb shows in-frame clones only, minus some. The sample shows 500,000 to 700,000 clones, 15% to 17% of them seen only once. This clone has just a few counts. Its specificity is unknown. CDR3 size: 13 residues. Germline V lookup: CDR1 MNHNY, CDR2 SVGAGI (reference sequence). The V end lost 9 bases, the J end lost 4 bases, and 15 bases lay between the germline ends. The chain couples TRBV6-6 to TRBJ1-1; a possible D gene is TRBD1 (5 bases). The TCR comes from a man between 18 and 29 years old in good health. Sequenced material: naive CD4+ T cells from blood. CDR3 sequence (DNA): TGTGCCAGTGATGCCGACAGTTCCACTGAAGCTTTCTTT. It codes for CASDADSSTEAFF.